This entry is about one T cell receptor (beta chain). The antigen remains unidentified. Trimming cost V 2 bases and J 6 bases; bases outside gene matches: 4. The CDR3 sequence is 14 residues long. Germline-derived CDR1 and CDR2 are MNHEY and SMNVEV (reference sequence). Regions amplified from RNA transcripts were the TCR beta CDR3 regions. HTBI primers were employed in a first-round RT-PCR of the TCR CDR3. TCRdb redid the calling of the multiplex PCR reads with MiXCR, one entry per CDR3 protein. The table includes about 590,000 distinct CDR3 sequences, about a sixth detected once. The record originates from a study of T cells in Graves' hyperthyroidism and ophthalmopathy. Study-level background: Peripheral blood was taken when the disease was first diagnosed, before any treatment began.

Whole-study results and caveats: Using 13 V-J features, a model discriminated ophthalmopathy from stable hyperthyroidism.

Calling Graves' hyperthyroidism stable meant ophthalmopathy did not progress within 18 months. Hyperthyroidism, newly diagnosed and lasting under 2 months, affected patients aged 18 to 65. This chain connects TRBV27 to TRBJ2-1; 7 bases match TRBD2. The sequencing input was blood. The receptor was derived from a woman younger than 45 with Graves' hyperthyroidism. The CDR3 loop is CASSLPGEGNEQFF. CDR3 nucleotide sequence: TGTGCCAGCAGTTTACCGGGGGAGGGCAATGAGCAGTTCTTC.